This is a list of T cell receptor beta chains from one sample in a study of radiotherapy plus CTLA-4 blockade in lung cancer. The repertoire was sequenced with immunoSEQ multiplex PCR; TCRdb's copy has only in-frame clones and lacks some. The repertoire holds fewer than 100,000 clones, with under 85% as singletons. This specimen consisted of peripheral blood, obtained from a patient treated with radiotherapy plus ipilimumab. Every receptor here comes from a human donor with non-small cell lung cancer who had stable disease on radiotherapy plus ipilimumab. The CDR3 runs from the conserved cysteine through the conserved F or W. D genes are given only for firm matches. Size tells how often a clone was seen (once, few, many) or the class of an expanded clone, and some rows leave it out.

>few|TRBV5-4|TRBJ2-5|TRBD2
TGTGCCAGCAGCAACGGACTAGTAGGAGAGACCCAGTACTTC
CASSNGLVGETQYF
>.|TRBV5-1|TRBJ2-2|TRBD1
TGCGCCAGCAGCCCCGGACAGGGTCGGACCGGGGAGCTGTTTTTT
CASSPGQGRTGELFF
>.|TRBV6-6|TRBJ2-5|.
TGTGCCAGCATCAAAGGGGGCGGGGCAGAGACCCAGTACTTC
CASIKGGGAETQYF
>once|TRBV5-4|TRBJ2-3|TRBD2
TGTGCCAGCAGCTCCGGACTAGCGGGTATGGCAGATACGCAGTATTTT
CASSSGLAGMADTQYF
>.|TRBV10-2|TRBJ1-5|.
TGCGCCAGCAGTGAGACCGGACCCCAGGGCAATCAGCCCCAGCATTTT
CASSETGPQGNQPQHF
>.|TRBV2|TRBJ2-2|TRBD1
TGTGCCAGCAGCAGAGACAGGGGCACCGGGGAGCTGTTTTTT
CASSRDRGTGELFF
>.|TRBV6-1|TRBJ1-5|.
TGTGCCAGCAGTGAATCCGATGGAGTCAATCAGCCCCAGCATTTT
CASSESDGVNQPQHF
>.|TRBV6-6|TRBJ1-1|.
TGTGCCAGCAGTTACTCAGGGGTCACTGAAGCTTTCTTT
CASSYSGVTEAFF
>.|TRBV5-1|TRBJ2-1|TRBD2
TGCGCCAGCAGCGTTAGCGGGGGGGCCTATGAGCAGTTCTTC
CASSVSGGAYEQFF
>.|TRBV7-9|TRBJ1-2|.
TGTGCCAGCAGCTCCGACAGGCCCTCTAACTATGGCTACACCTTC
CASSSDRPSNYGYTF
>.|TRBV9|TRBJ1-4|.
TGTGCCAGCAGCGTAGGTGGGGGCTCAACTAATGAAAAACTGTTTTTT
CASSVGGGSTNEKLFF
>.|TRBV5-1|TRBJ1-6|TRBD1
TGCGCCAGCAGCTTGGCCTCAGGGGGCTATAATTCACCCCTCCACTTT
CASSLASGGYNSPLHF
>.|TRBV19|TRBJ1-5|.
TGTGCCAGTAGGAGCAGCAGGGGTGGGAATCAGCCCCAGCATTTT
CASRSSRGGNQPQHF
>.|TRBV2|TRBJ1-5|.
TGTGCCAGCAGTGAATTGGGGGGGGGATTCAATCAGCCCCAGCATTTT
CASSELGGGFNQPQHF
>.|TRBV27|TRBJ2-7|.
TGTGCCAGCAGTGCCTCCCAGCCGACAGGTGACTCCTACGAGCAGTACTTC
CASSASQPTGDSYEQYF
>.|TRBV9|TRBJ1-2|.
TGTGCCAGCAGCGTAGGGGCGACAGGTTCTTATGGCTACACCTTC
CASSVGATGSYGYTF
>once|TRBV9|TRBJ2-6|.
TGTGCCAGCAGCGTAGCTATCGGTGGGGCCAACGTCCTGACTTTC
CASSVAIGGANVLTF
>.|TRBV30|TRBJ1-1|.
TGTGCCTGGAGTCGAGGGGTTGGCACTGAAGCTTTCTTT
CAWSRGVGTEAFF
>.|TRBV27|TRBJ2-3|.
TGTGCCAGCAGTTTTTCCGGTAGCACAGATACGCAGTATTTT
CASSFSGSTDTQYF
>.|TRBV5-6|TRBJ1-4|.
TGTGCCAGCAGCTTACCCGGACAACGACTGTTTTTT
CASSLPGQRLFF